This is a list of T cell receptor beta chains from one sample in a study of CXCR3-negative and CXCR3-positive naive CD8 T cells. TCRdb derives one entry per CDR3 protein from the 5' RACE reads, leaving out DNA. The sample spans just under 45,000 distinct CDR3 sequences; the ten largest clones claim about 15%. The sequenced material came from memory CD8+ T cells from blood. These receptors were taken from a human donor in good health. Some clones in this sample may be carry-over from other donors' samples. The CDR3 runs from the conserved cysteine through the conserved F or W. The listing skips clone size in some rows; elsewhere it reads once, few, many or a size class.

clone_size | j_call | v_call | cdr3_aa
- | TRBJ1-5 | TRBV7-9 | CASSPRGGDNQPQHF
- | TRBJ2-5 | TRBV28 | CASSYGTAPGAQYF
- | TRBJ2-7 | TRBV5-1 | CASSLGQGVTYEQYF
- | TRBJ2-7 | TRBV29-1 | CSVEDPGTGLYEQYF
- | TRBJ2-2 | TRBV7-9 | CASRGYDTGELFF
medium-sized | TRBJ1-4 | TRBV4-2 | CASSQEGGQGGEKLFF
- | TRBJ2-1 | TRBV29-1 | CSVVGPFGRDINEQFF
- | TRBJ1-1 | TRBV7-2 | CASSQIRSEAFF
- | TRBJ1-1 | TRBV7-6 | CASSWGLNTEAFF
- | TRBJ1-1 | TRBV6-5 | CASSGSGNTEAFF
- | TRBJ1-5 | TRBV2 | CASSVAGGGNQPQHF
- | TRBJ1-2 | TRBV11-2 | CASSLATNYGYTF
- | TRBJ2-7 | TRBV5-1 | CASSLGLAGEQYF
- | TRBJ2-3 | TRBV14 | CASSPAGWDIRTDTQYF
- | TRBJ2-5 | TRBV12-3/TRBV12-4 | CASSLSGTGETQYF
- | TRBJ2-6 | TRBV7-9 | CASSRRDSGANVLTF
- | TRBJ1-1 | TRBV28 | CASSFPKQGPNTEAFF
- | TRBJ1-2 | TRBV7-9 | CAGRTTGFDYGYTF
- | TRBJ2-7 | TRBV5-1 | CASSYGTGSYEQYF
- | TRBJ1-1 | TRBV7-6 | CASSSRQGANTEAFF
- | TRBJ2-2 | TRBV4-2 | CASSQDEGPGELFF
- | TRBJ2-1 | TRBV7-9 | CATLAGSYNEQFF
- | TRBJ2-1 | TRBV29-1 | CSVEGGRNEQFF
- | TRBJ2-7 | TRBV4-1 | CASSPQIGPSTYEQYF
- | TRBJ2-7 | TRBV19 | CASSPGEGYEQYF
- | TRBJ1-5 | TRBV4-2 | CASSQGQPFNQPQHF
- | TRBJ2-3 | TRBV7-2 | CASSVGGGPDTQYF
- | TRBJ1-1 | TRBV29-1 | CSVVGGGTEAFF
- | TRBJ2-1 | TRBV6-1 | CASSEALDIWDEQFF
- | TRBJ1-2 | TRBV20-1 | CSAQTGQDFDGYTF
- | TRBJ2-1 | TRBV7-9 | CASSLKSGFAYNEQFF
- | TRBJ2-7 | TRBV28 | CASSSPDKAYEQYF
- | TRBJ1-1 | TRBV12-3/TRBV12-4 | CASLYMDTEAFF
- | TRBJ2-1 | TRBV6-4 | CASSDPTGDHNEQFF
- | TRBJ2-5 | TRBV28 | CASSLVSQTQYF
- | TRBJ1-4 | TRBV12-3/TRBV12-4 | CASKSDSSNEKLFF
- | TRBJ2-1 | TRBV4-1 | CASSQEGSYNEQFF
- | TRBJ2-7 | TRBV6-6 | CASSYSPRGYEQYF
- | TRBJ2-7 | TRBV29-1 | CSVVGAAGAYEQYF
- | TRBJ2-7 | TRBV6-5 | CASSYSSTGGVEQYF
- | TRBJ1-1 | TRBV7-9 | CASSPSRQGRNTETFF
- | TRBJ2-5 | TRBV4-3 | CASSQAYPGEGETQYF
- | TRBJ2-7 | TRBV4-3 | CASSQDEGTGSYEQYF
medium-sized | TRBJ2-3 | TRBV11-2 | CASSPFFDTQYF
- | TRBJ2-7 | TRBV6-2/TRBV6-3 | CASSYEGQHYEQYF
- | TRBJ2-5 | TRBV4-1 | CASSLGTSGITQETQYF
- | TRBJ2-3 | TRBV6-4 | CASSPQAGDHTDTQYF
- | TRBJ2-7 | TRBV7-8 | CASSHPGQGYEQYF
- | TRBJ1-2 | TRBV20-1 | CSARDLGIGIGYGYTF